Listed below are T cell receptor beta chains from one sample, sequenced in a study of T cell clonotyping in hematopoietic cell transplantation. Measured with immunoSEQ multiplex PCR; TCRdb has only the in-frame clones, and not every one. In the table there are under 7,500 clones, around 86% of which are singletons. The sample consisted of peripheral blood mononuclear cells, taken 100 days after allogeneic stem cell transplant. Receptors originate from a male patient in his thirties or forties who had an allogeneic stem cell transplant from an unrelated donor, so the T cells may come from the graft donor. Some clones in this sample may be carry-over from other donors' samples. Both conserved end residues are trimmed from each CDR3.

J gene: TRBJ1-6
V gene: TRBV4-1
CDR3 protein: ASSQVARGLSPLH

J gene: TRBJ2-7
V gene: TRBV1
CDR3 protein: TSSQVRQDSSYEQY

J gene: TRBJ1-5
V gene: TRBV10-3
CDR3 protein: AIRQGLDSNQPQH

J gene: TRBJ2-5
V gene: TRBV6-5
CDR3 protein: ASSYFGGQETQY

J gene: TRBJ2-3
V gene: TRBV7-2
CDR3 protein: ASSLNSGGVPDTQY

J gene: TRBJ2-2
V gene: TRBV4-2
CDR3 protein: ASSQGGPGSTGELF

J gene: TRBJ1-3
V gene: TRBV9
CDR3 protein: ASSVGGDIGNTIY

J gene: TRBJ2-7
V gene: TRBV19
CDR3 protein: ASSIGGRVDEQY

J gene: TRBJ1-1
V gene: TRBV28
CDR3 protein: ASSLSLDRRNTEAF

J gene: TRBJ2-3
V gene: TRBV5-1
CDR3 protein: ASRTGARDTQY

J gene: TRBJ1-1
V gene: TRBV30
CDR3 protein: ARVGGSTEAF

J gene: TRBJ2-7
V gene: TRBV28
CDR3 protein: ASSRLPGGEGY

J gene: TRBJ2-7
V gene: TRBV5-6
CDR3 protein: ASTVAGTKVY

J gene: TRBJ1-5
V gene: TRBV30
CDR3 protein: AWSPRTAGPQH

J gene: TRBJ1-1
V gene: TRBV28
CDR3 protein: ASSSPDRFNTEAF

J gene: TRBJ1-1
V gene: TRBV18
CDR3 protein: ASSPTGQRGTEAF

J gene: TRBJ2-5
V gene: TRBV20-1
CDR3 protein: SASRAETQY

J gene: TRBJ1-1
V gene: TRBV19
CDR3 protein: ATPAGSQKFEAF

J gene: TRBJ2-1
V gene: TRBV19
CDR3 protein: ASSIDSLGGEQF

J gene: TRBJ2-6
V gene: TRBV5-1
CDR3 protein: ASRIGDSGANVLT

J gene: TRBJ2-7
V gene: TRBV19
CDR3 protein: ASSLPPGSEQY

J gene: TRBJ2-3
V gene: TRBV30
CDR3 protein: AWSPTQVTHTDTQY

J gene: TRBJ2-3
V gene: TRBV5-1
CDR3 protein: ASSQGGNTQY

J gene: TRBJ1-6
V gene: TRBV9
CDR3 protein: ASSAPGQFPSPLH

J gene: -
V gene: TRBV7-2
CDR3 protein: ASSRPGLAGIQETQY

J gene: TRBJ1-2
V gene: TRBV30
CDR3 protein: ALQPGQSYGYT

J gene: TRBJ1-1
V gene: TRBV28
CDR3 protein: ASSIRTELNTEAF

J gene: TRBJ2-7
V gene: TRBV9
CDR3 protein: ASSVGPDSSYEQY

J gene: TRBJ1-1
V gene: TRBV28
CDR3 protein: ASSLGGGAEAF

J gene: TRBJ1-2
V gene: TRBV20-1
CDR3 protein: SAREGGGYT

J gene: TRBJ1-5
V gene: TRBV28
CDR3 protein: ASSLPSVNQPQH

J gene: TRBJ1-6
V gene: TRBV28
CDR3 protein: ASSSPGTGLLGNSPLH

J gene: TRBJ1-2
V gene: TRBV4-1
CDR3 protein: ASSQETGDYGYT

J gene: TRBJ1-4
V gene: TRBV28
CDR3 protein: ASKRVGEDNEKLF

J gene: TRBJ2-1
V gene: TRBV27
CDR3 protein: ASSSTLGVAPYNEQF

J gene: TRBJ2-7
V gene: TRBV6-6
CDR3 protein: ASSYSRIGGSYEQY

J gene: TRBJ1-4
V gene: TRBV16
CDR3 protein: ASSQNLGGLREKLF

J gene: TRBJ1-6
V gene: TRBV30
CDR3 protein: AWRTTGDSPLH

J gene: TRBJ1-2
V gene: TRBV4-3
CDR3 protein: ASSRGPASSYGYT

J gene: TRBJ1-5
V gene: TRBV7-2
CDR3 protein: ASSPNSNQPQH

J gene: TRBJ1-1
V gene: TRBV2
CDR3 protein: ASSVTSALNTEAF

J gene: TRBJ2-3
V gene: TRBV6-5
CDR3 protein: ASRRTASTDTQY

J gene: TRBJ1-5
V gene: TRBV30
CDR3 protein: AWSFGLNQPQH

J gene: TRBJ2-5
V gene: TRBV6-4
CDR3 protein: ASSDTLGETQY

J gene: TRBJ1-2
V gene: TRBV14
CDR3 protein: ASSQEERNYGYT

J gene: TRBJ2-7
V gene: TRBV30
CDR3 protein: AWSPPPRLAATYEQY

J gene: TRBJ2-7
V gene: TRBV30
CDR3 protein: AWTTTQTGYYEQY

J gene: TRBJ2-2
V gene: TRBV10-1
CDR3 protein: ATSGGAPGELF

J gene: TRBJ2-1
V gene: TRBV30
CDR3 protein: AWFTRGYNEQF

J gene: TRBJ1-4
V gene: TRBV30
CDR3 protein: AWGLGGENEKLF

J gene: TRBJ1-2
V gene: TRBV28
CDR3 protein: ARGRRNSGYT

J gene: TRBJ1-1
V gene: TRBV7-3
CDR3 protein: ASSRRSGSWLTEAF